This T cell receptor beta chain derives from a study of identical twins. Study-wide results and caveats: Abundant beta clonotypes from cord blood had fewer insertions, unlike memory repertoires, which showed none.

To note about this clonotype: The antigen is unknown.

One entry per CDR3 protein results from TCRdb running MiXCR on the 5' RACE reads. The sample lists around 480,000 distinct CDR3 sequences, roughly an eighth seen once, with 0.95% to 1% in the top ten. This CDR3 has 14 residues. Germline CDR1 and CDR2: MDHEN and SYDVKM. V lost 2 bases and J lost 10, with 17 bases in between. These data were likewise used in another study, on yellow fever vaccine responses in identical twins. From that report: Vaccine T cell responses of twins reportedly seemed partly convergent and partly personalized.

V is TRBV28 and J is TRBJ1-2, with D possibly matching TRBD1 (5 bases). This TCR derives from a young woman in good health. Sequenced input: CD4+ T cells sorted from blood. CDR3 DNA sequence: TGTGCCAGCAGTTTAGTTGGGAGAGGCAGGGACTACACCTTC. Translation gives CASSLVGRGRDYTF.